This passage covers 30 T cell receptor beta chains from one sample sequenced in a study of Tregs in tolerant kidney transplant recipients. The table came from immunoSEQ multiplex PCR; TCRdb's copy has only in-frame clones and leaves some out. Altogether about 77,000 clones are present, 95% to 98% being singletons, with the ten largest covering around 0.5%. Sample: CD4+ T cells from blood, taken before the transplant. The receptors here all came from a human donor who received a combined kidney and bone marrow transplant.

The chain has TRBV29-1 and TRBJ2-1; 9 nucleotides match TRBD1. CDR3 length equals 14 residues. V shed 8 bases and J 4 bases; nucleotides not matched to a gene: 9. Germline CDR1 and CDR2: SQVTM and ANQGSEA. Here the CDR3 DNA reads TGCAGCATCGACCGGGACAGGGCATACAATGAGCAGTTCTTC. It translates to CSIDRDRAYNEQFF.

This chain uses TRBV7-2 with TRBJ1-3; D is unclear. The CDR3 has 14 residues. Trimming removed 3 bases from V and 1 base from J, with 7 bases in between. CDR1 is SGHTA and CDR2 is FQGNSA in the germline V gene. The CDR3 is CASSLPESGNTIYF. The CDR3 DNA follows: TGTGCCAGCAGCTTGCCCGAGTCTGGAAACACCATATATTTT.

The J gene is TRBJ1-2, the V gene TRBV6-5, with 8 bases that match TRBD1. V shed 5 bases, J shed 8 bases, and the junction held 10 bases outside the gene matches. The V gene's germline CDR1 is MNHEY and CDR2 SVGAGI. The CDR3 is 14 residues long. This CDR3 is CASSRDRNSLGYTF. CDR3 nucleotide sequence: TGTGCCAGCAGTAGGGACAGGAATTCGTTGGGCTACACCTTC.

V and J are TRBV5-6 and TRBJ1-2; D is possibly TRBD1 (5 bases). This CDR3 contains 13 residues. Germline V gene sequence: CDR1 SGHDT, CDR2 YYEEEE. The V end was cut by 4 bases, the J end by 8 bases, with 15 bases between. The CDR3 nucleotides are TGTGCCAGCAGCACGGGGGGTGCTGGCGGCTACACCTTC. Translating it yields CASSTGGAGGYTF.

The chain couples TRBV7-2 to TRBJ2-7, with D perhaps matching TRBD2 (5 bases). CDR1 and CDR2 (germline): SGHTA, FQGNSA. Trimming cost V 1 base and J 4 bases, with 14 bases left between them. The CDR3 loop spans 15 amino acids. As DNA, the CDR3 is TGTGCCAGCAGCTTAGTAGGCGGGTTCGGATACGAGCAGTACTTC. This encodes CASSLVGGFGYEQYF.

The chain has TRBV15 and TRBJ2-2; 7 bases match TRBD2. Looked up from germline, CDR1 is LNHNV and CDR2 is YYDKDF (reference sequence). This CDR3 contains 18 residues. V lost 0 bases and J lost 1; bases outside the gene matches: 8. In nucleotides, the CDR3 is TGTGCCACCAGCAGAGATTCGCCATGGGGGGGGAACACCGGGGAGCTGTTTTTT. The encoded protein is CATSRDSPWGGNTGELFF.

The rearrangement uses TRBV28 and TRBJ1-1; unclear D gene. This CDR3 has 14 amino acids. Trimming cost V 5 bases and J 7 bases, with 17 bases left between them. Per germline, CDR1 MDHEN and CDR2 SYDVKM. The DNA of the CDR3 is TGTGCCAGCAGTACACCCGGGTTTCAATTTGAAGCTTTCTTT. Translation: CASSTPGFQFEAFF.

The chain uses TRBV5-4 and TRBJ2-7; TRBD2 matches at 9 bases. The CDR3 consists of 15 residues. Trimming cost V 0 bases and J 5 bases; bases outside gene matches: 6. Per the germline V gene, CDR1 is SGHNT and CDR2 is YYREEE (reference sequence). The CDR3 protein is CASSLDLGTSNEQYF. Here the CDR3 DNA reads TGTGCCAGCAGCTTGGACCTCGGGACTAGCAACGAGCAGTACTTC.

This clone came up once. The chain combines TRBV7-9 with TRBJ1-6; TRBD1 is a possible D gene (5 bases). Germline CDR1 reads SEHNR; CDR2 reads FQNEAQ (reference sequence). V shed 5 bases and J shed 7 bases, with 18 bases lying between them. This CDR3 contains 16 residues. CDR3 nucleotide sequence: TGTGCCAGCAGCCCCCTGGGTTGGGGACTGAATTCACCCCTCCACTTT. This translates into CASSPLGWGLNSPLHF.

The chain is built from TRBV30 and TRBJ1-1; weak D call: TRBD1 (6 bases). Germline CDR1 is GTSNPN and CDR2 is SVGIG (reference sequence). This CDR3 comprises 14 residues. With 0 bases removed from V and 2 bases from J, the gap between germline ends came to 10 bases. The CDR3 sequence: CAWSVAGENTEAFF. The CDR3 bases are TGTGCCTGGAGTGTAGCAGGGGAAAACACTGAAGCTTTCTTT. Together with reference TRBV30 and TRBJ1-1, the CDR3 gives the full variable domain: SQTIHQWPATLVQPVGSPLSLECTVEGTSNPNLYWYRQAAGRGLQLLFYSVGIGQISSEVPQNLSASRPQDRQFILSSKKLLLSDSGFYLCAWSVAGENTEAFFGQGTRLTVV.

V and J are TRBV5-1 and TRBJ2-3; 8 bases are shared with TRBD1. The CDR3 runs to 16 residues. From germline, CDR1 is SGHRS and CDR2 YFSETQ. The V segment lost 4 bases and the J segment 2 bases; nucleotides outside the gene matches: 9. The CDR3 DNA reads TGCGCCAGCAGCCATATTCAGGGGGCGAACACAGATACGCAGTATTTT. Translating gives CASSHIQGANTDTQYF.

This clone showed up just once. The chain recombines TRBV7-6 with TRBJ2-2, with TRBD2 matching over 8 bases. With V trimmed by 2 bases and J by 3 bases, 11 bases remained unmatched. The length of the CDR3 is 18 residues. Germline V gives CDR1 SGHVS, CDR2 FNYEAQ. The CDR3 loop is CASSLRHTGGVDTGELFF. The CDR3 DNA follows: TGTGCCAGCAGCTTACGGCATACGGGGGGGGTCGACACCGGGGAGCTGTTTTTT.

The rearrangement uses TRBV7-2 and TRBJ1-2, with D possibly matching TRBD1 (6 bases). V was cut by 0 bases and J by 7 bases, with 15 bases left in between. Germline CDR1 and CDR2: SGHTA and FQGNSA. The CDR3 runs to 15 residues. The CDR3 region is CASSLAVQGRGGYTF. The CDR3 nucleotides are TGTGCCAGCAGCTTAGCGGTACAGGGTAGAGGTGGCTACACCTTC.

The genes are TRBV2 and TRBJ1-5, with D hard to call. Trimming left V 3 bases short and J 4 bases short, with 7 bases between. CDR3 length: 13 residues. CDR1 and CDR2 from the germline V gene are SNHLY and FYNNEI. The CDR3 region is CASSEPGNQPQHF. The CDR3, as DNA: TGTGCCAGCAGTGAGCCGGGAAATCAGCCCCAGCATTTT.

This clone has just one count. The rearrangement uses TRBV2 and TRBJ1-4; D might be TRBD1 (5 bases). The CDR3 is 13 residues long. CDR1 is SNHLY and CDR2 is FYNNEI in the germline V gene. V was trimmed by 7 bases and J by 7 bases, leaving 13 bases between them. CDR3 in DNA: TGTGCCAGCAAGGGGCAGGGCCTTGAAAAACTGTTTTTT. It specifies CASKGQGLEKLFF.

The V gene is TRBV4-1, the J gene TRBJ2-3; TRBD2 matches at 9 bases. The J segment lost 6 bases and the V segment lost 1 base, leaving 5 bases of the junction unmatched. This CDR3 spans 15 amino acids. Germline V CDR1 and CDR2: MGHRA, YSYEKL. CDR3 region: CASSQVGTSYDTQYF. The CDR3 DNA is TGCGCCAGCAGCCAAGTGGGGACTAGCTACGATACGCAGTATTTT.

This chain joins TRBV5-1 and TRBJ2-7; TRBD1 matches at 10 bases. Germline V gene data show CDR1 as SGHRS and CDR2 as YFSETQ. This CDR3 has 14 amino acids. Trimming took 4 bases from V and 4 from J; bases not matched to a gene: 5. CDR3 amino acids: CASSAGTGDYEQYF. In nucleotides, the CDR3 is TGCGCCAGCAGCGCCGGGACAGGGGATTACGAGCAGTACTTC.

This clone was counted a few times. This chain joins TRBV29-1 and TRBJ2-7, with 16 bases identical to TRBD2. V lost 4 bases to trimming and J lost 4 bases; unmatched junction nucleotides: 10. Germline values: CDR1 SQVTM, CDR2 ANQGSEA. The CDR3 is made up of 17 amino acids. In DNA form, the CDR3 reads TGCAGCGTTGGCGGGACTAGCGGGGGGGAAGTACGATACGAGCAGTACTTC. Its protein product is CSVGGTSGGEVRYEQYF.

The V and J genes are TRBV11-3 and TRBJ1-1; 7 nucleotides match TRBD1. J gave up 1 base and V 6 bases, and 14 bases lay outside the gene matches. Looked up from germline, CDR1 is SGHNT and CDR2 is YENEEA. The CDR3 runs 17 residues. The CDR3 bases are TGTGCCAGCAGTTTAAGCCGACACAGGGGAGAGAACACTGAAGCTTTCTTT. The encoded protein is CASSLSRHRGENTEAFF. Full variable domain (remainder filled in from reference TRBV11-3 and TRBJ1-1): EAGVVQSPRYKIIEKKQPVAFWCNPISGHNTLYWYLQNLGQGPELLIRYENEEAVDDSQLPKDRFSAERLKGVDSTLKIQPAELGDSAVYLCASSLSRHRGENTEAFFGQGTRLTVV.

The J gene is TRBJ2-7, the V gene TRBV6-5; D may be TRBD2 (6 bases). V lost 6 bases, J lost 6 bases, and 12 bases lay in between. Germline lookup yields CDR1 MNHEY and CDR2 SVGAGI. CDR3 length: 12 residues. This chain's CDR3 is CASSTGVSEQYF. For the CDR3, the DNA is TGTGCCAGCAGCACGGGAGTTAGCGAGCAGTACTTC.

CDR3 coding DNA: TGTGCCAGCAGCCCAACCGGGACAGGCTCCTACGAGCAGTACTTC. Protein: CASSPTGTGSYEQYF. This chain joins TRBV11-1 and TRBJ2-7, with TRBD1 matching 8 bases. The CDR3 is made up of 15 amino acids. The germline V gene encodes CDR1 SGHAT and CDR2 FQDESV (reference sequence). The V gene end was trimmed by 5 bases and the J gene end by 0 bases; junction bases not matched to a gene: 6.

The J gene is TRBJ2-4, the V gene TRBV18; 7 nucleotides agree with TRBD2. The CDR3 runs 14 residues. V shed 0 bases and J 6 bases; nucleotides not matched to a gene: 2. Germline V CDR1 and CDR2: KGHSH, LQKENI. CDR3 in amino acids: CASSPPSGANIQYF. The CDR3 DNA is TGTGCCAGCTCACCACCGAGCGGGGCAAACATTCAGTACTTC.

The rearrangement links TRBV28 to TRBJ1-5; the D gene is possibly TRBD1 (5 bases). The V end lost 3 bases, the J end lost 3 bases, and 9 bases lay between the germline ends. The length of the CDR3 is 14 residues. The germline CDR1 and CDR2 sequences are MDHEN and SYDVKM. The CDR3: CASSLGQDNQPQHF. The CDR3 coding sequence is TGTGCCAGCAGTTTGGGGCAGGACAATCAGCCCCAGCATTTT.

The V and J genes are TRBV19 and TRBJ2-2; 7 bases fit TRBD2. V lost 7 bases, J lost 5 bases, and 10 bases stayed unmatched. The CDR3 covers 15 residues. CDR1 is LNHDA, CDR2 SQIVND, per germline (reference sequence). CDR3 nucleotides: TGTGCCAGTACCTGGGGCGGGAGCTGGACCGGGGAGCTGTTTTTT. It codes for CASTWGGSWTGELFF.

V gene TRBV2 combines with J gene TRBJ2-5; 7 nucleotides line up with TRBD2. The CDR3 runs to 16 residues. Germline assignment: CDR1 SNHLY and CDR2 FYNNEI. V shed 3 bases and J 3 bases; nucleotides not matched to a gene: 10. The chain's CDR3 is CASSEPRGRIKETQYF. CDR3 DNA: TGTGCCAGCAGTGAGCCGCGGGGGAGGATTAAAGAGACCCAGTACTTC.

This chain's CDR3 is CASSSQGTAGALTDTQYF. CDR3 in DNA: TGTGCCAGCAGCTCTCAAGGGACGGCGGGAGCTTTAACAGATACGCAGTATTTT. This sequence joins TRBV11-2 and TRBJ2-3, with TRBD2 identical over 7 bases. Trimming cost V 4 bases and J 3 bases; bases outside gene matches: 16. In germline, CDR1 is SGHAT, CDR2 FQNNGV. The CDR3 loop spans 18 amino acids. Full variable domain (outside the CDR3, taken from reference TRBV11-2 and TRBJ2-3): EAGVAQSPRYKIIEKRQSVAFWCNPISGHATLYWYQQILGQGPKLLIQFQNNGVVDDSQLPKDRFSAERLKGVDSTLKIQPAKLEDSAVYLCASSSQGTAGALTDTQYFGPGTRLTVL.

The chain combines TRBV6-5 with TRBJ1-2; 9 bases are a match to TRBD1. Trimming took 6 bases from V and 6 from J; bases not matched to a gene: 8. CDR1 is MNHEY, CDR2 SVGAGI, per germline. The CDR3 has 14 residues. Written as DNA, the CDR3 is TGTGCCAGCAGCCGCCGGGACAGGGCTAATGGCTACACCTTC. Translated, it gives CASSRRDRANGYTF.

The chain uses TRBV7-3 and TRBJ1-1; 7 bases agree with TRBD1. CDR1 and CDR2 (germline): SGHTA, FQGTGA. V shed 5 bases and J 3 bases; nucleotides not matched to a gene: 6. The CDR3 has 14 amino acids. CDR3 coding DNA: TGTGCCAGCAGCCGACAGGGCCTAGACACTGAAGCTTTCTTT. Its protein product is CASSRQGLDTEAFF. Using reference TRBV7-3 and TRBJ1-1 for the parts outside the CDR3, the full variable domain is GAGVSQTPSNKVTEKGKYVELRCDPISGHTALYWYRQSLGQGPEFLIYFQGTGAADDSGLPNDRFFAVRPEGSVSTLKIQRTERGDSAVYLCASSRQGLDTEAFFGQGTRLTVV.

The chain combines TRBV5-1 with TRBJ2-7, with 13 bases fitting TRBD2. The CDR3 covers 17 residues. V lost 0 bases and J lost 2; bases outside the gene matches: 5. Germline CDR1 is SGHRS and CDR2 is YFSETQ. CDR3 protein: CASSLGLAGGLTYEQYF. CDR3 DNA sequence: TGCGCCAGCAGCTTGGGACTAGCGGGAGGACTCACCTACGAGCAGTACTTC.

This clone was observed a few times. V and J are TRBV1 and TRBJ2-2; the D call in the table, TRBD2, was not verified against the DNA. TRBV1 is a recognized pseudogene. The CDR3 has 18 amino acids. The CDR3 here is CTSSPSQVNGRITGELFF. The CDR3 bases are TGCACCAGCAGCCCTAGCCAAGTTAACGGTCGAATCACCGGGGAGCTGTTTTTT.